The clone carrying this T cell receptor (beta chain) has only a few counts. The antigen remains undetermined. These data are taken from a study of T cells in Graves' hyperthyroidism and ophthalmopathy. The source material, RNA transcripts, was used to amplify TCR beta CDR3 regions. RT-PCR in the first round (using the HTBI primer set) targeted the TCR CDR3. TCRdb called the multiplex PCR reads again in MiXCR, with one record for every CDR3 protein. The sample yields approximately 420,000 distinct CDR3 sequences, 15% seen once. There are 14 residues in the CDR3. The V end lost 3 bases, the J end lost 0 bases, and 9 bases lay between the germline ends. Hyperthyroidism was newly diagnosed in patients aged 18 to 65 (duration under 2 months). Findings and caveats of the study: Peripheral blood also featured most of the thyroid clonotypes expanded above 0.001.

This receptor was identified in a woman between 25 and 40 years old with Graves' hyperthyroidism. Sequenced material: blood. The gene calls are TRBV12-3 or TRBV12-4 and TRBJ2-7, with D maybe TRBD2 (5 bases). The CDR3 DNA is TGTGCCAGCAGTTTTTTGGGAGACTCCTACGAGCAGTACTTC. Its translation is CASSFLGDSYEQYF.